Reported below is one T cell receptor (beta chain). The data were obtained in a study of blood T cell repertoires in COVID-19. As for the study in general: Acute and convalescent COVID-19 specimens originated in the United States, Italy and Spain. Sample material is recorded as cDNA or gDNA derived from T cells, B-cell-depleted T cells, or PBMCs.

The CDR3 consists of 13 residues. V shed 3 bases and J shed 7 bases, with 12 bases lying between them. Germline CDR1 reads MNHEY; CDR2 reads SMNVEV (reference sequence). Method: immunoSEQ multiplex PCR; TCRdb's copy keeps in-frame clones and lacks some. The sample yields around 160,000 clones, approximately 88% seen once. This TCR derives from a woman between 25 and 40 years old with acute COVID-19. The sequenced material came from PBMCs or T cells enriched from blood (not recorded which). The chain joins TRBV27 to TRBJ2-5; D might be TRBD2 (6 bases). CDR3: CASSFRDGGTQYF. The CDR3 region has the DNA TGTGCCAGCAGTTTTAGGGACGGGGGGACCCAGTACTTC.